This TCR beta chain was sequenced in a study of blood T cell repertoires in COVID-19 (dated by TCRdb to the early 2020s). With regard to the full study: Samples covering the acute and convalescent phases of COVID-19 were provided by collaborators in the United States, Italy and Spain. Nearly every sample came with metadata listing a de-identified subject ID, COVID-19 status, age in years and sex. The repertoires were released in a freely available public database intended as a resource for research on the immune response to SARS-CoV-2. The samples were drawn from two sources: the first 160 participants of the ongoing ImmuneRACE study, and 1,000 to 1,500 subjects contributed by 6 global collaborators. Subjects who had been exposed to COVID-19, were actively infected with it, or had recovered from it provided the deeply sampled blood TCRbeta repertoires that made up the dataset. HLA class I and class II types, where available, came from metadata supplied by the sample provider rather than from assay-based typing. The material from the prospective study consisted of cDNA or gDNA derived from T cells, B-cell-depleted T cells, or PBMCs.

Each collaborating institution followed its own protocols to collect whole blood in K2EDTA tubes. For TCRbeta analysis, collaborators shipped samples in one of three forms: frozen whole blood, isolated PBMCs, or DNA extracted from either of those sample types. TCRbeta CDR3 regions were amplified from genomic DNA by means of the immunoSEQ Assay, a bias-controlled multiplex PCR. As for the authors' bioinformatics: Within the assay, amplification of reference gene primers was used to estimate how many nucleated cells each sample contained. To quantify the absolute abundance of each unique TCRbeta CDR3 rearrangement, sequence reads were collapsed and filtered. For each sample, productive Simpson clonality was calculated as the square root of Simpson's diversity index across productive rearrangements. TCRdb limited this immuneACCESS table to in-frame rearrangements with V and J called. A share of clones is missing; checked studies link under half to unresolved V genes, and the rest is unexplained. V, J and clone size are taken as reported in that table, and D and trimming were inferred from the DNA itself. For this sample there are 150,000 to 200,000 clones; 80% to 90% appear just once. In total, the top ten clones hold 3.7% of the sample.

V and J are truncated by 2 bases and 5 bases respectively, leaving an intervening sequence of 5 bases. According to the germline V gene (reference sequence), CDR1 reads SGHAT and CDR2 reads FQDESV. The CDR3 measures 12 amino acids from cysteine to phenylalanine. Only the CDR3 part of the read is kept: 36 bases, read in frame from the first base. General study outcomes and caveats: Clinical and demographic metadata were provided uncurated, with the amount varying by source and participant.

Concerning this clone itself: Its antigen is not yet known. The sample holds no much larger clone one base away, and base qualities are not on file.

The source of this sequence is a man aged 18 to 35 with active or convalescent COVID-19. Material for sequencing was peripheral blood. This chain joins TRBV11-1 to TRBJ2-3; the D segment cannot be called with confidence. The CDR3 in this case is CASSLFQDTQYF. In nucleotides, the sequence is TGTGCCAGCAGCTTATTCCAAGATACGCAGTATTTT.